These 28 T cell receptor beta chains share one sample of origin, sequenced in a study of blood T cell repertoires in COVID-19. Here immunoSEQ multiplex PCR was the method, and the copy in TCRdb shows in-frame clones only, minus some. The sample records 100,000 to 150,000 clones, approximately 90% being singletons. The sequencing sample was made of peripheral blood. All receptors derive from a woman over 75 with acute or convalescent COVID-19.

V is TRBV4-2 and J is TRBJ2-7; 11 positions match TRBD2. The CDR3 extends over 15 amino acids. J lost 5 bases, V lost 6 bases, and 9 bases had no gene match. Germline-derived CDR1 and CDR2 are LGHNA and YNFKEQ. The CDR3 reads CASSTSGGKADEQYF. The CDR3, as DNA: TGTGCCAGCAGTACTAGCGGGGGAAAGGCGGACGAGCAGTACTTC.

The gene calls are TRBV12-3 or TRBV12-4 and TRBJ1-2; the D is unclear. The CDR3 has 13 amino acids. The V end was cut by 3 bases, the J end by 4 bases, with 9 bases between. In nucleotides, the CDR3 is TGTGCCAGCAGTTTGGTGGGCCGCTATGGCTACACCTTC. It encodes CASSLVGRYGYTF.

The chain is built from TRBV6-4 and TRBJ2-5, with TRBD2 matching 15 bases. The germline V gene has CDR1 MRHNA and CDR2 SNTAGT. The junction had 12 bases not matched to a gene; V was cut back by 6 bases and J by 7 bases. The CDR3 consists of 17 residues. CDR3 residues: CASRDPGLAGGHVTQYF. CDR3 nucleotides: TGTGCCAGCAGGGACCCGGGACTAGCGGGGGGTCATGTGACCCAGTACTTC.

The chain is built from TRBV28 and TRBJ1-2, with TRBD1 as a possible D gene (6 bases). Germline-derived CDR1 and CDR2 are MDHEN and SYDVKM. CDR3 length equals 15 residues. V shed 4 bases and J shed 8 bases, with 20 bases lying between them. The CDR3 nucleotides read TGTGCCAGCAGTTCCTCAGACAGGTCCCAGGGAGGCTACACCTTC. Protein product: CASSSSDRSQGGYTF.

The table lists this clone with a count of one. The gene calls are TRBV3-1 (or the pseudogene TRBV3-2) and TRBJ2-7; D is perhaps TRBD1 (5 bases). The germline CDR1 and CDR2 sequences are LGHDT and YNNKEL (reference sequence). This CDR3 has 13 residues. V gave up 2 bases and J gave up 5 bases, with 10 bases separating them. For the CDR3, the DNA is TGTGCCAGCAGCCAAAGCAGGGTCCACGAGCAGTACTTC. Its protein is CASSQSRVHEQYF.

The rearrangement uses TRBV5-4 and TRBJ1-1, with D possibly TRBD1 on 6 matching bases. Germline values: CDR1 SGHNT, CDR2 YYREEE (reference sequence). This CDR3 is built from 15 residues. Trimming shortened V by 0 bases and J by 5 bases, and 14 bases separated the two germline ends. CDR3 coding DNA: TGTGCCAGCAGCTTGGGTGGGGGGGCGCGGACTGAAGCTTTCTTT. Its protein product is CASSLGGGARTEAFF.

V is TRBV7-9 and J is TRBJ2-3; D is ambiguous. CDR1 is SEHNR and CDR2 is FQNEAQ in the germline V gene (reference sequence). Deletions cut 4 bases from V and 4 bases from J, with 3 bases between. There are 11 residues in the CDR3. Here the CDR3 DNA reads TGTGCCAGCAGCTCCTCAGATACGCAGTATTTT. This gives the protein CASSSSDTQYF.

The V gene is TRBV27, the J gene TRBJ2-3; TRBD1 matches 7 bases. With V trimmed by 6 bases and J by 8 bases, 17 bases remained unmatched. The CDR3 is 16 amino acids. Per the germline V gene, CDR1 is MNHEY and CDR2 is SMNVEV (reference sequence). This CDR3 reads CASRWDSVTTQLTQYF. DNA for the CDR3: TGTGCCAGCAGATGGGACAGTGTGACTACCCAGCTTACGCAGTATTTT.

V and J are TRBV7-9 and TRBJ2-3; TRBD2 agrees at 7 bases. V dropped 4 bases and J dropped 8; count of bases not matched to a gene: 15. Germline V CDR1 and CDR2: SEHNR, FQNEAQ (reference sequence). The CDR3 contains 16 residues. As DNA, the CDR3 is TGTGCCAGCAGCTCTCGGGGGGTAGAAGGTCGGGGTACGCAGTATTTT. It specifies CASSSRGVEGRGTQYF.

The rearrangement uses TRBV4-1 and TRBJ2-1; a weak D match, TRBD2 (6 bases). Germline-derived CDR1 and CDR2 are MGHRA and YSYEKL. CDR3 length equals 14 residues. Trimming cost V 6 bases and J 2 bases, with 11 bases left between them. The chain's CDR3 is CASRREYAYNEQFF. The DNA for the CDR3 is TGCGCCAGCAGACGGGAGTACGCCTACAATGAGCAGTTCTTC.

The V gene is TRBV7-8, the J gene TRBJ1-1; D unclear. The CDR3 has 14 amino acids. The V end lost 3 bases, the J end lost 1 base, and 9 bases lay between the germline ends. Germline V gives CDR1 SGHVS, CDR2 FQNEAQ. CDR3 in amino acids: CASSFIRRNTEAFF. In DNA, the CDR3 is TGTGCCAGCAGCTTTATACGCAGGAACACTGAAGCTTTCTTT.

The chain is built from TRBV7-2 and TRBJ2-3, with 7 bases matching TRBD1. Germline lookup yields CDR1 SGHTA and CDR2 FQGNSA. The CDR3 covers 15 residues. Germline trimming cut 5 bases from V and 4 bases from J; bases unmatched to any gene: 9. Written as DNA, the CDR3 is TGTGCCAGCAGCGTCTGGGACAGCCTTTCAGATACGCAGTATTTT. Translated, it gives CASSVWDSLSDTQYF. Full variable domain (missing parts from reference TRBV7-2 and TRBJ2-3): GAGVSQSPSNKVTEKGKDVELRCDPISGHTALYWYRQSLGQGLEFLIYFQGNSAPDKSGLPSDRFSAERTGGSVSTLTIQRTQQEDSAVYLCASSVWDSLSDTQYFGPGTRLTVL.

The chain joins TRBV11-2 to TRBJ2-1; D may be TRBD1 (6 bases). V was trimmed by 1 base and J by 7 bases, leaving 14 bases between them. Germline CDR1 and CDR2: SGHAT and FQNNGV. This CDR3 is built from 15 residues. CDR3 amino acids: CASSLGGGPENEQFF. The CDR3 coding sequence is TGTGCCAGCAGCTTAGGTGGGGGCCCCGAGAATGAGCAGTTCTTC.

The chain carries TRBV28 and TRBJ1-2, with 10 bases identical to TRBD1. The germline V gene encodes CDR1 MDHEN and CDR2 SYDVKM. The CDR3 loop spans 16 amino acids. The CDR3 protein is CAGGGTGASGVYGYTF. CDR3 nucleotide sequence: TGTGCGGGGGGCGGGACAGGGGCCTCAGGGGTCTATGGCTACACCTTC.

The DNA of the CDR3 is TGTGCCAGCAGCAATGGAGACTCACTTAACTATGGCTACACCTTC. Amino acids: CASSNGDSLNYGYTF. J is TRBJ1-2 and V is TRBV21-1. TRBV21-1 is a listed pseudogene. CDR3 length: 15 residues.

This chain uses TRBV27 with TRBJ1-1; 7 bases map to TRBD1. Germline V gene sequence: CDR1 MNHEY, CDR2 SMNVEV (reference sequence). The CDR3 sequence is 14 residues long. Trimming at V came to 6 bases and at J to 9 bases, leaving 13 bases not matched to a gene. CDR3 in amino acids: CASSRDRDERKAFF. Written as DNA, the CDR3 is TGTGCCAGCAGCCGGGACAGAGACGAAAGAAAAGCTTTCTTT.

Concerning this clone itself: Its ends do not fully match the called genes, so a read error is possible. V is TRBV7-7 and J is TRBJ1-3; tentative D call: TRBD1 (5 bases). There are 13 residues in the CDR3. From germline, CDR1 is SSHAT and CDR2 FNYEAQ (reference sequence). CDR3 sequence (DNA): TGTGCTAGCAGCTTAGACAGCGGAAACACCATATATTTT. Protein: CASSLDSGNTIYF.

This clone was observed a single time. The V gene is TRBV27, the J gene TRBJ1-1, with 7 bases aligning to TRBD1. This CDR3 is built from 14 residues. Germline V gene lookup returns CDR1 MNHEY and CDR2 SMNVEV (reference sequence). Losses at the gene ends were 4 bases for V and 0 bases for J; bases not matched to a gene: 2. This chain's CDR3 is CASSSGTVNTEAFF. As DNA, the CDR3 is TGTGCCAGCAGTTCCGGGACAGTGAACACTGAAGCTTTCTTT.

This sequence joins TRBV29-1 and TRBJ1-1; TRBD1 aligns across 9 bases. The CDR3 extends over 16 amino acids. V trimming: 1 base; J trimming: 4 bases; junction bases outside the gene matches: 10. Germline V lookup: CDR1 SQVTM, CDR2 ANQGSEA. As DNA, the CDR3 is TGCAGCGTTGAAGGACAGGGGGATCCTTTTGGCACTGAAGCTTTCTTT. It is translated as CSVEGQGDPFGTEAFF.

The chain's CDR3 is CASNLPGTSSYNEQFF. CDR3 nucleotides: TGTGCCAGCAACCTACCCGGGACTTCCTCCTACAATGAGCAGTTCTTC. This chain joins TRBV9 and TRBJ2-1; maybe TRBD2 (6 bases). Looked up from germline, CDR1 is SGDLS and CDR2 is YYNGEE. The V and J ends lost 6 bases and 0 bases respectively, with 16 bases between them. CDR3 size: 16 residues.

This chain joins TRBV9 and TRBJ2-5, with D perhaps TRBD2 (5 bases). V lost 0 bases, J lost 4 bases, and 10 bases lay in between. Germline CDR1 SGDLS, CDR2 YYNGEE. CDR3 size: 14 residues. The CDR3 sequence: CASSVGVGVETQYF. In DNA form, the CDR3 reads TGTGCCAGCAGCGTAGGGGTGGGAGTAGAGACCCAGTACTTC.

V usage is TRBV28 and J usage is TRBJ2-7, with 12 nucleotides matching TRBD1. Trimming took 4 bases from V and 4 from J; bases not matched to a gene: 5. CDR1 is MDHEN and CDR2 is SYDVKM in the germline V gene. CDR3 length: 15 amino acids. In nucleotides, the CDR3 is TGTGCCAGCAGTTCGTTGGGACAGGGGGCTTACGAGCAGTACTTC. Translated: CASSSLGQGAYEQYF.

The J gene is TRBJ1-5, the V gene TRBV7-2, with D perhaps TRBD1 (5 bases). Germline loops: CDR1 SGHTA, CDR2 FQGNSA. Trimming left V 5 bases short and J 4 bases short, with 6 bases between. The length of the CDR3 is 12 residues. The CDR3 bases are TGTGCCAGCAGCCGACAGAATCAGCCCCAGCATTTT. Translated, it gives CASSRQNQPQHF.

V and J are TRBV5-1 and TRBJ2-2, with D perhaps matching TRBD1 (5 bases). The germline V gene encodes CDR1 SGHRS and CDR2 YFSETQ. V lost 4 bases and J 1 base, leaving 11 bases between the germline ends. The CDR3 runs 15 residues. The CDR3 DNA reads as TGCGCCAGCAGCACACAGGTCGGGAACACCGGGGAGCTGTTTTTT. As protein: CASSTQVGNTGELFF. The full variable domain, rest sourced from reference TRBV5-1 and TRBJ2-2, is KAGVTQTPRYLIKTRGQQVTLSCSPISGHRSVSWYQQTPGQGLQFLFEYFSETQRNKGNFPGRFSGRQFSNSRSEMNVSTLELGDSALYLCASSTQVGNTGELFFGEGSRLTVL.

In nucleotides, the CDR3 is TGTGCCAGCAGCTTAGGAATGGGCGGGGAGACCCAGTACTTC. This sequence encodes CASSLGMGGETQYF. This sequence joins TRBV7-2 and TRBJ2-5; tentatively, D is TRBD2 (5 bases). Germline V CDR1 and CDR2: SGHTA, FQGNSA. The CDR3 contains 14 residues. V was shortened by 1 base and J by 5 bases, with 11 bases between the two germline ends.

The CDR3 sequence is CASSPQATYGYTF. DNA for the CDR3: TGTGCCAGCAGTCCTCAAGCCACGTATGGCTACACCTTC. The rearrangement links TRBV6-5 to TRBJ1-2; D uncertain. The germline gives CDR1 MNHEY, CDR2 SVGAGI. The CDR3 spans 13 residues. The V gene lost 5 bases and the J gene lost 5 bases, with 12 bases spanning the gap.

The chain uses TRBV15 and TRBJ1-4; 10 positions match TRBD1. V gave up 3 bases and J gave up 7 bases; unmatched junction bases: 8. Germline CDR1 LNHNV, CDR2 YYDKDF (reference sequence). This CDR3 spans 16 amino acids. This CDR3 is CATSSGPTGGSEKLFF. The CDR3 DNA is TGTGCCACCAGCAGCGGGCCGACAGGGGGCAGTGAAAAACTGTTTTTT.

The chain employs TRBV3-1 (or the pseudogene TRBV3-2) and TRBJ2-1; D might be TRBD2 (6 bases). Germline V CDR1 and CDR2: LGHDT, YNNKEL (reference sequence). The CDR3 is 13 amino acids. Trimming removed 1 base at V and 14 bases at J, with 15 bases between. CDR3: CASSQALGRGEFF. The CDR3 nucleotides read TGTGCCAGCAGCCAAGCCCTTGGGCGGGGTGAGTTCTTC.